Below, 5 T cell receptor beta chains from the same sample are listed, as sequenced in a study of cytomegalovirus exposure and HLA in healthy donors. PCR employed 60 Vbeta and 13 Jbeta primers. Only in-frame clones appear in the TCRdb table, and some are missing; sequencing was by immunoSEQ multiplex PCR. Its table records some 120,000 clones. Sequenced sample: PBMCs. Source of these receptors: a man aged 25 to 40 in good health and CMV-seronegative.

V is TRBV2 and J is TRBJ2-1; 7 bases are a match to TRBD1. The V segment lost 1 base and the J segment 7 bases; nucleotides outside the gene matches: 7. The CDR3 has 15 residues. Germline CDR1 reads SNHLY; CDR2 reads FYNNEI. CDR3 in DNA: TGTGCCAGCAGTGAAGAGAACAGGGGCGGGAATGAGCAGTTCTTC. This translates into CASSEENRGGNEQFF.

The chain uses TRBV28 and TRBJ2-7; 7 nucleotides agree with TRBD2. J was trimmed by 3 bases and V by 3 bases; bases with no gene match: 8. There are 15 residues in the CDR3. Per the germline V gene, CDR1 is MDHEN and CDR2 is SYDVKM. The CDR3 loop is CASSFLNPGGYEQYF. CDR3 coding DNA: TGTGCCAGCAGTTTTTTGAATCCGGGGGGCTACGAGCAGTACTTC. Variable domain in full (rest from reference TRBV28 and TRBJ2-7): DVKVTQSSRYLVKRTGEKVFLECVQDMDHENMFWYRQDPGLGLRLIYFSYDVKMKEKGDIPEGYSVSREKKERFSLILESASTNQTSMYLCASSFLNPGGYEQYFGPGTRLTVT.

The gene calls are TRBV19 and TRBJ1-5, with a possible D match to TRBD1 (5 bases). The CDR3 sequence is 16 residues long. V was cut by 5 bases and J by 6 bases, with 20 bases left in between. From germline, CDR1 is LNHDA and CDR2 SQIVND (reference sequence). The CDR3 coding sequence is TGTGCCAGTAGTCCCTCAGGCGCGGGGAGGGGTCAGCCCCAGCATTTT. The encoded protein is CASSPSGAGRGQPQHF.

The V gene is TRBV2, the J gene TRBJ1-1; no firm D call. In germline, CDR1 is SNHLY, CDR2 FYNNEI. V lost 7 bases and J lost 11, with 17 bases in between. This CDR3 comprises 12 residues. The CDR3 protein is CASMFAGGLAFF. In DNA form, the CDR3 reads TGTGCCAGCATGTTTGCCGGTGGTCTCGCTTTCTTT.

V usage is TRBV28 and J usage is TRBJ2-3, with D hard to call. Germline CDR1 is MDHEN and CDR2 is SYDVKM. The V end was cut by 5 bases, the J end by 2 bases, with 11 bases between. CDR3 length equals 14 residues. The CDR3 DNA is TGTGCCAGCAGTCTCCTTCTCCTCACAGATACGCAGTATTTT. It specifies CASSLLLLTDTQYF.